The sequence of this TCR beta chain was determined in a study of blood T cells in healthy people across ages. General observations from the study: Per million T cells, the diversity of TCR beta decreased roughly linearly as age advanced.

Together with a sample-barcoded 5' primer, a J-beta primer mix was included in a second PCR lasting about 6 to 11 cycles. Researchers report that a template-switch adaptor with 12 random nucleotides tagged each cDNA molecule. The yield of each sample was at least 2.5 million CDR3-containing paired-end reads. Via MiXCR, TCRdb re-called the 5' RACE reads, giving one row per CDR3 protein. Here the sample spans 1.5 million to 2 million distinct CDR3 sequences, 49% being singletons. Aged about 6 to 95, donors were systemically healthy Caucasians from Russia. V dropped 3 bases and J dropped 11; count of bases not matched to a gene: 18. Looked up from germline, CDR1 is DFQATT and CDR2 is SNEGSKA (reference sequence). CDR3 length: 15 residues. Regarding this clonotype: The target antigen is unknown.

This TCR derives from a woman aged 40 to 50 in good health. The gene calls are TRBV20-1 and TRBJ2-5; 7 bases fit TRBD1. The sequenced sample was blood. Here the CDR3 DNA reads TGCAGTGCTAGTTCCGGGACAGCCGCCTACAATGAGCAGTACTTC. This encodes CSASSGTAAYNEQYF.